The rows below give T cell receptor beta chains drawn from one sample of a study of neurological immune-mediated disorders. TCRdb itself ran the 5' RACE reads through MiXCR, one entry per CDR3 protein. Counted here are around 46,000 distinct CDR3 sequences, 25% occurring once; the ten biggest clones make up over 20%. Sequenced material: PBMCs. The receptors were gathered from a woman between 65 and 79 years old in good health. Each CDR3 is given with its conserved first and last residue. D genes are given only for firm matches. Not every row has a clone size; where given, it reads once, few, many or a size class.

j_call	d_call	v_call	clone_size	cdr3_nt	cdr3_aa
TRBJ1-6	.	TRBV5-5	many	TGTGCCAGCAGCTTGGAGGAAGGGTTGCATTCACCCCTCCACTTT	CASSLEEGLHSPLHF
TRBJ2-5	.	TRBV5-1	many	TGCGCCAGCAGTTTTACAATGGCCGGGGAGACCCAGTACTTC	CASSFTMAGETQYF
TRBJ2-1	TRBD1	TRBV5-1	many	TGCGCCAGCAGGACAGGGGGCGGTGAGCAGTTCTTC	CASRTGGGEQFF
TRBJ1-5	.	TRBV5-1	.	TGCGCCAGCAGCACTAACGGAGGGGATCAGCCCCAGCATTTT	CASSTNGGDQPQHF
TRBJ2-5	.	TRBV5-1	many	TGCGCCAGCAGCTATATGGGCCTTCACCAAGAGACCCAGTACTTC	CASSYMGLHQETQYF
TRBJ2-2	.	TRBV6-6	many	TGTGCCAGCAGTCCACAGGGTCCCGGGGAGCTGTTTTTT	CASSPQGPGELFF
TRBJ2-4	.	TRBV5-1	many	TGCGCCAGCAGCTGGGGGCCAGGGGTGACAGGCAAAAACATTCAGTACTTC	CASSWGPGVTGKNIQYF
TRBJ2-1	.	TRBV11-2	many	TGTGCCAGCAGCTTAGGGTCTAGTCGGAACAATGAGCAGTTCTTC	CASSLGSSRNNEQFF
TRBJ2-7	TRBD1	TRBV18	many	TGTGCCAGCTCACCCCAGGGGGCAAGGGGAGAGCAGTACTTC	CASSPQGARGEQYF
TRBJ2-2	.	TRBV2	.	TGTGCCAGCAGTGGGTCCGACACCGGGGAGCTGTTTTTT	CASSGSDTGELFF
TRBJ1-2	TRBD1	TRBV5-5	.	TGTGCCAGCAGCTTGGGTGGACAGGGGGCCTTTGGCTACACCTTC	CASSLGGQGAFGYTF
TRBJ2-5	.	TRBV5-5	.	TGTGCCAGCAGCTTGGCGGGTTGGGGGGAGACCCAGTACTTC	CASSLAGWGETQYF
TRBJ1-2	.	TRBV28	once	TGTGCCACTACCGGGCCGGGCTATGGCTACACCTTC	CATTGPGYGYTF
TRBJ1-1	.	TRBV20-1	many	TGCAGTGCTAGAGGACAGCTCACTGAAGCTTTCTTT	CSARGQLTEAFF
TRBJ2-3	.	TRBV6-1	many	TGTGCCAGCAGTGGACAGACCAGGAATACGCAGTATTTT	CASSGQTRNTQYF
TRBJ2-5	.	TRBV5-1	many	TGCGCCAGCAGCTCGGGGGACGCCTGGGGGACCCAGTACTTC	CASSSGDAWGTQYF
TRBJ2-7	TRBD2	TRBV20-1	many	TGCAGTGCTAGGCTGAACTCGGGGCCTAGCGGGGAGCAGTACTTC	CSARLNSGPSGEQYF
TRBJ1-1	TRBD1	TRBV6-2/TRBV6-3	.	TGTGCCAGCAGCCCGGACAGGGGCCGTCCTACTGAAGCTTTCTTT	CASSPDRGRPTEAFF
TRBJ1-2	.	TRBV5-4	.	TGTGCCAGCAGCTTGGGAGGGACGTATGGCTACACCTTC	CASSLGGTYGYTF
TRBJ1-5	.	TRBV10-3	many	TGTGCCATCCTAGACTCGAATCATAGCAATCAGCCCCAGCATTTT	CAILDSNHSNQPQHF
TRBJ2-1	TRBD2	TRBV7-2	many	TGTGCCAGCAGCCGGACTAGCGGGATTTGGAATGAGCAGTTCTTC	CASSRTSGIWNEQFF
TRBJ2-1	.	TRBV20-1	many	TGCAGTGCCTGGGGGGGCCCGGGGGAGCAGTTCTTC	CSAWGGPGEQFF
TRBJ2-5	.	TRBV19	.	TGTGCCAGTACCCGAGAAGAGGCCCAGTACTTC	CASTREEAQYF
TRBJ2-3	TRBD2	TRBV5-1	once	TGCGCCAGTAGCTTTGGAGCCGACGGTAGCGGGGTGACAGATACGCAGTATTTT	CASSFGADGSGVTDTQYF
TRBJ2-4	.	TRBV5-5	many	TGTGCCAGCAGCTTGGGCCAGGGGCTAGCCAAAAACATTCAGTACTTC	CASSLGQGLAKNIQYF
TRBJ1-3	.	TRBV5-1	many	TGCGCCAGCAGCGTTGGTTCTGGAAACACCATATATTTT	CASSVGSGNTIYF
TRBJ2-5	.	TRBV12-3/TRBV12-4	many	TGTGCCAGCGCGGGGATGCCGGAGACCCAGTACTTC	CASAGMPETQYF
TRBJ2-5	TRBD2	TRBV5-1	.	TGCGCCAGCAGCGGACTAGCGGGGGGGTACCAAGAGACCCAGTACTTC	CASSGLAGGYQETQYF
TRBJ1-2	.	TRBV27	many	TGTGCCAGCAGTTTAAGGGCGGGGGTGACATACACCTTC	CASSLRAGVTYTF